These 19 T cell receptor beta chains share one sample of origin, sequenced in a study of shared clonotypes between healthy human individuals. This table comes from immunoSEQ multiplex PCR, and its TCRdb copy is limited to in-frame clones, with some not included. The data contain 400,000 to 550,000 clones, around three quarters of them singletons. Material: PBMCs. These receptors were collected from a woman in her forties in good health. Some clones in this sample may be carry-over from other donors' samples.

The V call is TRBV10-3, the J call TRBJ2-7, with a weak D call TRBD1 (5 bases). Germline CDR1 reads ENHRY; CDR2 reads SYGVKD. This CDR3 spans 13 amino acids. Trimming cost V 3 bases and J 3 bases, with 9 bases left between them. CDR3 nucleotide sequence: TGTGCCATCAGTGAAGACAGACGCTACGAGCAGTACTTC. Protein sequence: CAISEDRRYEQYF.

This chain uses TRBV7-6 with TRBJ2-7; D perhaps matches TRBD1 (6 bases). This CDR3 spans 15 amino acids. Germline values: CDR1 SGHVS, CDR2 FNYEAQ. The V end was cut by 5 bases, the J end by 4 bases, with 18 bases between. CDR3 DNA sequence: TGTGCCAGCAGCCCCGGTACAGGGTCAAGTTACGAGCAGTACTTC. Its protein is CASSPGTGSSYEQYF.

The rearrangement links TRBV5-4 to TRBJ2-5, with 10 bases matching TRBD2. CDR1 is SGHNT and CDR2 is YYREEE in the germline V gene (reference sequence). The V segment lost 4 bases and the J segment 1 base; nucleotides outside the gene matches: 7. CDR3 length equals 16 residues. Here the CDR3 reads CASSGGTSVPQETQYF. In DNA, the CDR3 is TGTGCCAGCAGCGGCGGGACTAGCGTCCCCCAAGAGACCCAGTACTTC.

This clone has a handful of counts. The chain uses TRBV25-1 and TRBJ1-2, with 8 bases that match TRBD1. CDR1 MGHDK and CDR2 SYGVNS come from the germline V gene. The ends lost 3 bases at V and 11 bases at J; junction bases unmatched: 11. The CDR3 totals 14 residues. The CDR3 coding sequence is TGTGCCAGCAGTGAGACAGGGGACCTCTCAAGATACACCTTC. This translates into CASSETGDLSRYTF.

The chain is built from TRBV4-2 and TRBJ2-1, with D tentatively TRBD1 or TRBD2 (5 bases each). CDR3 length: 16 residues. The germline gives CDR1 LGHNA, CDR2 YNFKEQ. The V gene lost 1 base and the J gene lost 5 bases, with 15 bases spanning the gap. CDR3 coding DNA: TGTGCCAGCAGCCAAGGGGCCTCGAGGGGACACAATGAGCAGTTCTTC. Amino acid sequence: CASSQGASRGHNEQFF.

CDR3 protein: CASSPEGSGANVLTF. CDR3 in DNA: TGTGCCAGCTCACCGGAAGGCTCTGGGGCCAACGTCCTGACTTTC. V is TRBV18 and J is TRBJ2-6; D unresolved. The CDR3 sequence is 15 residues long. Per germline, CDR1 KGHSH and CDR2 LQKENI. V shed 3 bases and J shed 0 bases, with 6 bases lying between them.

This clone was counted between two and nine times. The V call is TRBV21-1, the J call TRBJ2-7; the table assigns TRBD1, which was not confirmed against the DNA. TRBV21-1 is listed as a pseudogene. This CDR3 spans 14 amino acids. The CDR3 reads CASSKGNKSYEQYF. CDR3 bases: TGTGCCAGCAGCAAAGGCAACAAGTCGTACGAGCAGTACTTC.

The chain combines TRBV6-1 with TRBJ2-6; D gene ambiguous. V dropped 0 bases and J dropped 2 bases, with 8 bases sitting between them. The germline CDR1 and CDR2 sequences are MNHNS and SASEGT. The CDR3 extends over 16 amino acids. The CDR3 nucleotides read TGTGCCAGCAGTGAAGCGAGCCTTGCTGGGGCCAACGTCCTGACTTTC. It encodes CASSEASLAGANVLTF.

V gene TRBV2 combines with J gene TRBJ2-5; 11 positions agree with TRBD2. The end of the DNA aligns better with TRBJ2-7, so the J call may be wrong. Germline V gene data show CDR1 as SNHLY and CDR2 as FYNNEI. CDR3 length: 13 residues. The CDR3 is CASRTGLADEQYF. The CDR3 DNA reads TGTGCCAGCAGGACGGGACTAGCGGACGAGCAGTACTTC.

With regard to this clone: This sample also contains other DNA sequences that code for the same CDR3. The rearrangement uses TRBV4-3 and TRBJ2-7; 9 bases are a match to TRBD2. The trim removed 1 base at V and 1 base at J, leaving 2 bases unmatched. The CDR3 runs 15 residues. Germline lookup yields CDR1 LGHNA and CDR2 YSLEER. CDR3 DNA: TGCGCCAGCAGCCAAGGGCTAGCGGGATCCTACGAGCAGTACTTC. Its protein is CASSQGLAGSYEQYF.

A single count supports this clone. This chain links TRBV27 with TRBJ2-2; no clear D gene. Between the trimmed V and J ends, which lost 5 bases and 2 bases, there was a span of 15 bases. Looked up from germline, CDR1 is MNHEY and CDR2 is SMNVEV (reference sequence). This CDR3 has 16 residues. DNA for the CDR3: TGTGCCAGCAGTCCCCTTGTAGTGGGAAACACCGGGGAGCTGTTTTTT. It codes for CASSPLVVGNTGELFF.

About this clone itself: Other DNA sequences of this sample code for an identical CDR3. The chain has TRBV9 and TRBJ2-3; TRBD2 is a possible D gene (5 bases). The length of the CDR3 is 14 residues. Germline V CDR1 and CDR2: SGDLS, YYNGEE. The V and J ends lost 0 bases and 3 bases respectively, with 8 bases between them. As DNA, the CDR3 is TGTGCCAGCAGCGTAGAAACTAGTACAGATACGCAGTATTTT. It translates to CASSVETSTDTQYF.

The chain combines TRBV27 with TRBJ2-2, with 7 bases lining up with TRBD1. Germline V gives CDR1 MNHEY, CDR2 SMNVEV (reference sequence). Trimming at V came to 6 bases and at J to 7 bases, leaving 11 bases not matched to a gene. The CDR3 is made up of 15 amino acids. CDR3 loop: CASSRPGQTYGELFF. In nucleotides, the CDR3 is TGTGCCAGCAGCCGACCGGGACAGACATACGGGGAGCTGTTTTTT.

J is TRBJ2-2 and V is TRBV18, with D tentatively TRBD1 (6 bases). The CDR3 loop spans 16 amino acids. The V end lost 2 bases, the J end lost 1 base, and 11 bases lay between the germline ends. Germline V gives CDR1 KGHSH, CDR2 LQKENI. The CDR3 region has the DNA TGTGCCAGCTCACCAAACCGGGACAAGAACACCGGGGAGCTGTTTTTT. Amino acids: CASSPNRDKNTGELFF.

This clone was seen a handful of times. This sequence joins TRBV7-2 and TRBJ2-7, with 8 bases fitting TRBD2. Germline V lookup: CDR1 SGHTA, CDR2 FQGNSA. With V trimmed by 2 bases and J by 5 bases, 8 bases remained unmatched. The CDR3 is 15 amino acids. CDR3 protein: CASSLTGGRYNEQYF. The DNA for the CDR3 is TGTGCCAGCAGCTTAACTGGCGGGAGGTATAACGAGCAGTACTTC.

This clone was seen more than once but under ten times. The chain recombines TRBV7-8 with TRBJ1-5; a weak D match, TRBD1 (5 bases). The germline gives CDR1 SGHVS, CDR2 FQNEAQ. There are 16 residues in the CDR3. Deletions cut 6 bases from V and 2 bases from J, with 17 bases between. The CDR3: CASRPLTAIGNQPQHF. CDR3 in DNA: TGTGCCAGCAGACCTCTGACAGCGATCGGCAATCAGCCCCAGCATTTT.

The genes are TRBV28 and TRBJ2-7, with D possibly being TRBD1 (6 bases). The V gene's germline CDR1 is MDHEN and CDR2 SYDVKM. The length of the CDR3 is 14 residues. Trimming pared 1 base from V and 3 bases from J, leaving 10 bases between. CDR3: CASSLSGQFYEQYF. The CDR3 DNA reads as TGTGCCAGCAGTTTATCCGGACAGTTCTACGAGCAGTACTTC.

The sample holds one count of this clone. The chain links TRBV28 to TRBJ2-5; perhaps TRBD1 as D (8 bases). The CDR3 has 15 residues. CDR1 and CDR2 (germline): MDHEN, SYDVKM. V lost 5 bases to trimming and J lost 4 bases, with 17 bases between them. Written as DNA, the CDR3 is TGTGCCAGCAGTGCGGACAGGGCGGGGGTAGAGACCCAGTACTTC. This gives the protein CASSADRAGVETQYF.

The chain combines TRBV7-9 with TRBJ2-7; either TRBD1 or TRBD2 may supply D (6 bases each). Germline V gene sequence: CDR1 SEHNR, CDR2 FQNEAQ (reference sequence). V lost 5 bases and J lost 4, with 15 bases in between. The CDR3 contains 14 residues. The CDR3 bases are TGTGCCAGCAGCCCTGGGGGGCAGGGGTACGAGCAGTACTTC. It encodes CASSPGGQGYEQYF.